Listed below are T cell receptor beta chains from one sample, sequenced in a study of blood T cell repertoires in COVID-19. Assay: immunoSEQ multiplex PCR; the TCRdb copy retains only in-frame clones and omits some. The sample contains about 150,000 clones, about 80% of which appear only once. The sample was PBMCs or T cells enriched from blood (not recorded which). The receptor source for this set is a man aged 45 to 65 who had recovered from COVID-19. The CDR3 runs from the conserved cysteine through the conserved F or W.

J gene: TRBJ1-5
V gene: TRBV18
CDR3 protein: CASSPTGNRNQPQHF

J gene: TRBJ2-3
V gene: TRBV2
CDR3 protein: CASSGQGQGADTQYF

J gene: TRBJ1-1
V gene: TRBV28
CDR3 protein: CASSLLTGGEVAFF

J gene: TRBJ1-2
V gene: TRBV3-1/TRBV3-2
CDR3 protein: CASSQGRGIQLYGYTF

J gene: TRBJ2-1
V gene: TRBV6-2/TRBV6-3
CDR3 protein: CASSYSGTGGYEQFF

J gene: TRBJ2-1
V gene: TRBV18
CDR3 protein: CASSRAAYNEQFF

J gene: TRBJ2-7
V gene: TRBV4-2
CDR3 protein: CASSQRTGLTYEQYF

J gene: TRBJ1-6
V gene: TRBV18
CDR3 protein: CASSPTRDNSPLHF

J gene: TRBJ2-7
V gene: TRBV20-1
CDR3 protein: CSASRYEQYF

J gene: TRBJ1-1
V gene: TRBV6-5
CDR3 protein: CASSYSRWGSTEAFF

J gene: TRBJ1-2
V gene: TRBV7-2
CDR3 protein: CASSITGGRTYGYTF

J gene: TRBJ2-5
V gene: TRBV6-1
CDR3 protein: CASSELAGGGETQYF

J gene: TRBJ2-5
V gene: TRBV9
CDR3 protein: CASSPLTEVTLETQYF

J gene: TRBJ2-1
V gene: TRBV19
CDR3 protein: CASQAGGFYNEQFF

J gene: TRBJ1-2
V gene: TRBV15
CDR3 protein: CATSRAGGQGSGYTF

J gene: TRBJ1-3
V gene: TRBV5-1
CDR3 protein: CASSLAGNAGNTIYF

J gene: TRBJ1-4
V gene: TRBV28
CDR3 protein: CASSFENEKLFF